The subject of this entry is one T cell receptor (beta chain). This record belongs to a study of blood T cells in healthy people across ages. Combining a sample-barcoded 5' primer with a J-beta primer mix, a second PCR ran for roughly 6 to 12 cycles. Each CDR3 protein gets one entry after TCRdb re-called the 5' RACE reads with MiXCR. The sample has 800,000 to 1,000,000 distinct CDR3 sequences, around 48% seen once. V dropped 2 bases and J dropped 6; count of bases not matched to a gene: 4. The CDR3 is made up of 13 amino acids. Germline CDR1 SQVTM, CDR2 ANQGSEA. This receptor was taken from a man aged 25 to 40 in good health. The gene calls are TRBV29-1 and TRBJ2-1; 7 bases match TRBD1. The sample was blood. CDR3 in amino acids: CSVERDSPNEQFF. CDR3 nucleotides: TGCAGCGTTGAACGGGACAGTCCCAATGAGCAGTTCTTC.